This T cell receptor beta chain was recovered during a study of PD-1 blockade in classical Hodgkin lymphoma. From germline, CDR1 is SEHNR and CDR2 FQNEAQ (reference sequence). The V and J ends lost 3 bases and 3 bases, in that order; junction bases with no gene match: 17. CDR3 length: 19 residues. Sample time point: newly diagnosed, previously untreated cHL patient sample. It was by magnetic negative selection that CD4+ T cells were purified from thawed PBMCs. Only in-frame clones appear in the TCRdb table, and some are missing; sequencing was by immunoSEQ multiplex PCR. The table lists 15,000 to 20,000 clones, over 80% of them singletons.

The chain couples TRBV7-9 to TRBJ2-5; TRBD2 agrees at 9 bases. The source material was CD4+ T cells from blood. The TCR originated in a human donor with classical Hodgkin lymphoma. The CDR3 region is CASSFFRASGTYAKETQYF. As DNA, the CDR3 is TGTGCCAGCAGCTTTTTCCGGGCTAGCGGGACCTACGCAAAAGAGACCCAGTACTTC. The variable domain in full, completed from reference TRBV7-9 and TRBJ2-5, reads DTGVSQNPRHKITKRGQNVTFRCDPISEHNRLYWYRQTLGQGPEFLTYFQNEAQLEKSRLLSDRFSAERPKGSFSTLEIQRTEQGDSAMYLCASSFFRASGTYAKETQYFGPGTRLLVL.